This note documents a single TCR beta chain sequence. Its antigen is not known. PCR was performed a second time for about 7 to 12 cycles using a sample-barcoded 5' primer and a J-beta primer mix. TCRdb itself ran the 5' RACE reads through MiXCR, one entry per CDR3 protein. Among about 690,000 distinct CDR3 sequences, less than 45% were seen once, and the ten largest hold roughly 30%. The record originates from a study of blood T cells in healthy people across ages. Approximately 9.4 milliliters was the volume of peripheral blood drawn from each donor. The germline V and J ends were trimmed by 2 bases and 2 bases, with 9 bases remaining between them. The CDR3 runs 14 residues. Germline V gene sequence: CDR1 MNHEY, CDR2 SVGAGI. Findings and limits, study-wide: Long-lived donors exceeded aged donors in naive CD4+ cells and diversity.

Material for sequencing was blood. This rearrangement joins TRBV6-5 to TRBJ1-1; D unclear. The TCR sequence derives from a man aged 80 or over in good health. CDR3 amino acids: CASSYGPINTEAFF. The CDR3 DNA follows: TGTGCCAGCAGTTACGGCCCGATTAACACTGAAGCTTTCTTT.